These T cell receptor beta chains were read from a single sample in a study of CXCR3-negative and CXCR3-positive naive CD8 T cells. Reanalyzing the 5' RACE reads, TCRdb keeps one entry per CDR3 protein, without DNA. In total, the table holds some 130,000 distinct CDR3 sequences. Sequenced: naive CXCR3- CD8+ T cells from blood. These receptors originate from a human donor in good health. Some clones in this sample may be carry-over from other donors' samples. Each CDR3 is given with its conserved first and last residue.

j_call: TRBJ2-5
v_call: TRBV7-6
cdr3_aa: CASSLAGPSGGAGETQYF

j_call: TRBJ2-7
v_call: TRBV29-1
cdr3_aa: CSVVGGETYEQYF

j_call: TRBJ2-1
v_call: TRBV6-2/TRBV6-3
cdr3_aa: CASSYRGSWNEQFF

j_call: TRBJ2-1
v_call: TRBV6-2/TRBV6-3
cdr3_aa: CASSVGVHEQFF

j_call: TRBJ2-3
v_call: TRBV11-2
cdr3_aa: CASSLNPGLPLADTQYF

j_call: TRBJ2-1
v_call: TRBV9
cdr3_aa: CASSVEGGPGNEQFF

j_call: TRBJ1-3
v_call: TRBV28
cdr3_aa: CASSPTRGRRNTIYF

j_call: TRBJ1-5
v_call: TRBV28
cdr3_aa: CASSHDRGQDQPQHF

j_call: TRBJ2-5
v_call: TRBV23-1
cdr3_aa: CASSQSGQTKSQETQYF

j_call: TRBJ1-1
v_call: TRBV6-5
cdr3_aa: CASSYSDRNTEAFF